This TCR beta chain was identified in a study of T cells expressing NK-cell markers. This CDR3 region has 15 residues. Per the germline V gene, CDR1 is SGDLS and CDR2 is YYNGEE. With regard to this clonotype: Its antigen is as yet unknown.

TCRdb reworked the 5' RACE reads into one entry per CDR3 protein, no DNA. Its clone listing holds over 150,000 distinct CDR3 sequences. General study findings and limits: The CD3+CD56-NKG2C+ fraction of a few donors was likewise dominated by these clonotypes.

The chain joins TRBV9 to TRBJ2-7; the D call from TCRdb, TRBD1, cannot be confirmed without DNA. Material: blood T cells: a sorted CD56 or NKG2C T cell subset, CD4+ or CD8+ T cells, or bulk PBMC T cells (not recorded which). This receptor was taken from a woman between 50 and 59 years old in good health. CDR3: CASSAGPGVPYEQYF.